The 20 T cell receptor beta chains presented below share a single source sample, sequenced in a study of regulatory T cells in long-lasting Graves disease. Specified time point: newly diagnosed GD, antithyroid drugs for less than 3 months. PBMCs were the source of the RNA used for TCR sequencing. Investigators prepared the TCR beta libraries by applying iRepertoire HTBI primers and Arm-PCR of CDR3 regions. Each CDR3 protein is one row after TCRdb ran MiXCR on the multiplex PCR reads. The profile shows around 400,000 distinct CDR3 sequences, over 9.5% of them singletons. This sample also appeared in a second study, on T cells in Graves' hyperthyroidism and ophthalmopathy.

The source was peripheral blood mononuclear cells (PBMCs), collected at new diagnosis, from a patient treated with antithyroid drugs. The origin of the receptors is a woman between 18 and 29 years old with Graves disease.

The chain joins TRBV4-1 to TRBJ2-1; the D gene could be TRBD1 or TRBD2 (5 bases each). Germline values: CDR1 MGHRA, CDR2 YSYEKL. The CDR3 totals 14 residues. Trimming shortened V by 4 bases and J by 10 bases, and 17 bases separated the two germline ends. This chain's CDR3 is CASSRLGTPVEQFF. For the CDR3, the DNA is TGCGCCAGCAGCCGTCTAGGGACGCCCGTCGAGCAGTTCTTC.

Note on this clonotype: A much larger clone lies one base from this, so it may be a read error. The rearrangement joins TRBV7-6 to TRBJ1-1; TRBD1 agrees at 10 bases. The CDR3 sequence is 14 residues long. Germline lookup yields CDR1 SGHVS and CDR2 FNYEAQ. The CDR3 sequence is CASSATGGLTVAFF. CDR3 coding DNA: TGTGCCAGCAGCGCGACAGGGGGCTTGACTGTAGCTTTCTTT.

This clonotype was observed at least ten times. CDR3 coding DNA: TGTGCCAGCAGCTTAGCGGGGATTAAAGAGACCCAGTACTTC. It codes for CASSLAGIKETQYF. V is TRBV7-9 and J is TRBJ2-5, with D uncertain. The ends were cut back, 0 bases at V and 3 bases at J, with 8 bases in the middle. There are 14 residues in the CDR3. Germline V gene lookup returns CDR1 SEHNR and CDR2 FQNEAQ (reference sequence).

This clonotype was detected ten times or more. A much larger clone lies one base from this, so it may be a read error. The CDR3 loop is CASRSTDTQYF. The CDR3 DNA follows: TGTGCCAGCAGGTCCACAGATACGCAGTATTTT. The chain uses TRBV5-5 and TRBJ2-3, with D unresolved. Germline V gives CDR1 SGHKS, CDR2 YYEKEE (reference sequence). V shed 5 bases and J shed 2 bases, with 3 bases lying between them. The CDR3 is made up of 11 amino acids.

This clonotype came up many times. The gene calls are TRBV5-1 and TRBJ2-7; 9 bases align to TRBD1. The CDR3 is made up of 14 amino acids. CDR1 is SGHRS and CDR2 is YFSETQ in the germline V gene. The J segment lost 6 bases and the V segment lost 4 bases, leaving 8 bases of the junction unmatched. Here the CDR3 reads CASSEGTGLGEQYV. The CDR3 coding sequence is TGCGCCAGCAGCGAAGGGACAGGGCTTGGCGAGCAGTACGTC.

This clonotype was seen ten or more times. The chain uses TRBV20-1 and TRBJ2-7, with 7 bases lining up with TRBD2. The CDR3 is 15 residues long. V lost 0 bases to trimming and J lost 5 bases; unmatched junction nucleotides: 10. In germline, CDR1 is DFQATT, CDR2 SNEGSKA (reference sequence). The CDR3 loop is CSARDLGTIPDEQYF. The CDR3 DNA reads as TGCAGTGCTAGAGACCTTGGGACTATTCCGGACGAGCAGTACTTC.

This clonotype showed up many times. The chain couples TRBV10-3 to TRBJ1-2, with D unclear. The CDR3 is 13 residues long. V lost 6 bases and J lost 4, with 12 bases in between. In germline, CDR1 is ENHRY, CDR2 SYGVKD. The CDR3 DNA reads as TGTGCCATCAGCCGCGAGGTGGGCTATGGCTACACCTTC. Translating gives CAISREVGYGYTF.

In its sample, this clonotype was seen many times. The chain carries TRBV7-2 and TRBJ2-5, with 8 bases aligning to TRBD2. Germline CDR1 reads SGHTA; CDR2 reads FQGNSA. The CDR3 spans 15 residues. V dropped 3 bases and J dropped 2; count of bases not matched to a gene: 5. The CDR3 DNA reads TGTGCCAGCAGCTTTAGCGGGGTCCTACAAGAGACCCAGTACTTC. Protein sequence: CASSFSGVLQETQYF. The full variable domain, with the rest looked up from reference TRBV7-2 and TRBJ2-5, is GAGVSQSPSNKVTEKGKDVELRCDPISGHTALYWYRQSLGQGLEFLIYFQGNSAPDKSGLPSDRFSAERTGGSVSTLTIQRTQQEDSAVYLCASSFSGVLQETQYFGPGTRLLVL.

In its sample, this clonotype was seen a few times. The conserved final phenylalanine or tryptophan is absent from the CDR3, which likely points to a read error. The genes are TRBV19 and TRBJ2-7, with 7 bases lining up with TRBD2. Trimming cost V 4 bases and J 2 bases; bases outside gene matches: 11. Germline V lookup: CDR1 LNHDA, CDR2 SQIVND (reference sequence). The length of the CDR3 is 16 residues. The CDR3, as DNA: TGTGCCAGTAGTACCACTTCAACGGGGGGAGCCTACGAGCAGTACCTC. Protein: CASSTTSTGGAYEQYL.

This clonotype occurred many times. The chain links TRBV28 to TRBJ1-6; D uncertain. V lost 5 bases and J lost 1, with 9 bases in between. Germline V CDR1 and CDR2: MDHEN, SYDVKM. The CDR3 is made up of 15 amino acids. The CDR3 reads CASSPKESYNSPLHF. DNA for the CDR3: TGTGCCAGCAGTCCAAAGGAGTCCTATAATTCACCCCTCCACTTT.

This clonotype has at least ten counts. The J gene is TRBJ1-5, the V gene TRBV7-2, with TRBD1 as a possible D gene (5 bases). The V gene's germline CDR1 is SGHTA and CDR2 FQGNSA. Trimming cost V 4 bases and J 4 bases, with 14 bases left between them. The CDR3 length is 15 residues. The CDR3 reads CASSSGTSRNQPQHF. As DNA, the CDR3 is TGTGCCAGCAGCTCAGGGACTTCTCGAAATCAGCCCCAGCATTTT.

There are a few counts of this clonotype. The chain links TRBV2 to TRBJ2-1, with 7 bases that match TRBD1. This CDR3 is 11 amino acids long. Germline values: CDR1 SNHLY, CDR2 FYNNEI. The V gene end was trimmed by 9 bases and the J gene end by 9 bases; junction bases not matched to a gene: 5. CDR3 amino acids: CASTGEVEQFF. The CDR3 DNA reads TGTGCCAGTACAGGGGAAGTTGAGCAGTTCTTC.

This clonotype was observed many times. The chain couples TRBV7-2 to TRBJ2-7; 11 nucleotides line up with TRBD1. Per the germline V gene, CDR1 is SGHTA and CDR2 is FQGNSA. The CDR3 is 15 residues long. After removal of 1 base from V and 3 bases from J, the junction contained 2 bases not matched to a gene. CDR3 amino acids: CASSLVGQGGYEQYF. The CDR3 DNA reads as TGTGCCAGCAGCTTAGTGGGACAGGGGGGCTACGAGCAGTACTTC.

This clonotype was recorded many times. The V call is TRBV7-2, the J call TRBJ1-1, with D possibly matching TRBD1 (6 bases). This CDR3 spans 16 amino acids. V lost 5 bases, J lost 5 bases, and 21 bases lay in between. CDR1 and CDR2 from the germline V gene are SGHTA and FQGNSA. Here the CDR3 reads CASSPRGFWGRTEAFF. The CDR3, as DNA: TGTGCCAGCAGCCCCAGGGGATTTTGGGGCAGAACTGAAGCTTTCTTT. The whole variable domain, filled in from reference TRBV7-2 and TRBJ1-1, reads GAGVSQSPSNKVTEKGKDVELRCDPISGHTALYWYRQSLGQGLEFLIYFQGNSAPDKSGLPSDRFSAERTGGSVSTLTIQRTQQEDSAVYLCASSPRGFWGRTEAFFGQGTRLTVV.

In DNA form, the CDR3 reads TGTGCCAGCAGCCATCTGGACAGCCCTGGCTACACCTTC. This gives the protein CASSHLDSPGYTF. The chain employs TRBV3-1 and TRBJ1-2; maybe TRBD1 (6 bases). The length of the CDR3 is 13 residues. Germline CDR1 LGHDT, CDR2 YNNKEL (reference sequence). Trimming stripped 3 bases from V and 7 bases from J, with 12 bases between.

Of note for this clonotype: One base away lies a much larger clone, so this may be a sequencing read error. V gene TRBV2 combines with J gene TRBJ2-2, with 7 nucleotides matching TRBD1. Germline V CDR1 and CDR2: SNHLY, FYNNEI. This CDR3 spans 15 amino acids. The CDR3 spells CASSEWGQITGELSF. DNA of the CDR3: TGTGCCAGCAGTGAATGGGGACAGATAACCGGGGAGCTGTCTTTT.

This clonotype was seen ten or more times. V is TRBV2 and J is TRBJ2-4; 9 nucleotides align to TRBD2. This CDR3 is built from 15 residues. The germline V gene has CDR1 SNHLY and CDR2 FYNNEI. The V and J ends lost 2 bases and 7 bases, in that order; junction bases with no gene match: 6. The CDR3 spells CASSEYKRGANIQYF. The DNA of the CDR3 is TGTGCCAGCAGTGAATACAAGCGGGGGGCGAACATTCAGTACTTC. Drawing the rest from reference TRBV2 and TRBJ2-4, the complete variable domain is EPEVTQTPSHQVTQMGQEVILRCVPISNHLYFYWYRQILGQKVEFLVSFYNNEISEKSEIFDDQFSVERPDGSNFTLKIRSTKLEDSAMYFCASSEYKRGANIQYFGAGTRLSVL.

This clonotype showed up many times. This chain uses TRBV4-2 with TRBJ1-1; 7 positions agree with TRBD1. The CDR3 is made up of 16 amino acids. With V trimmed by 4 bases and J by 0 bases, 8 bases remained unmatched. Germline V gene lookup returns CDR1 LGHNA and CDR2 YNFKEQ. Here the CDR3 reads CASSRQGKPMNTEAFF. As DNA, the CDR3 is TGTGCCAGCAGCCGACAGGGAAAACCTATGAACACTGAAGCTTTCTTT.

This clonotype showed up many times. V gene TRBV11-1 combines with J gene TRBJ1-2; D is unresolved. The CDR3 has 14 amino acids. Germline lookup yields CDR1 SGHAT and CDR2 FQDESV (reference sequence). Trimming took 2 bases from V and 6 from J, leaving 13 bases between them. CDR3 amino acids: CASSLIRSGDGYTF. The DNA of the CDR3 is TGTGCCAGCAGCTTAATTCGGTCAGGAGATGGCTACACCTTC.

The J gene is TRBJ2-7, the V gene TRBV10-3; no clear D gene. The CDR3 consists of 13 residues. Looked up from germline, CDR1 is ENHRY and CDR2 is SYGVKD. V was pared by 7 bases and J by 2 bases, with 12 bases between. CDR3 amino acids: CAIKDLTTYEQYF. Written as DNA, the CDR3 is TGTGCCATCAAGGACCTGACCACCTACGAGCAGTACTTC.